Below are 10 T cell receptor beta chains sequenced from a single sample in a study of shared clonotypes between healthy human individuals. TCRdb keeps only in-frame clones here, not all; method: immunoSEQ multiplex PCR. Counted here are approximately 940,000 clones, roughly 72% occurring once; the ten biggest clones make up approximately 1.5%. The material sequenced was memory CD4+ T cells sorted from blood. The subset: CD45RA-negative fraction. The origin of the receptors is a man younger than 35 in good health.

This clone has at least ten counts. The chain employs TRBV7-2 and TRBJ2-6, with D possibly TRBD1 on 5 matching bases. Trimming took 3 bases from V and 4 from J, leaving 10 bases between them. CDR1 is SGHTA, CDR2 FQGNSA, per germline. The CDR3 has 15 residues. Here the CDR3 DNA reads TGTGCCAGCAGCTTTCAGGGCTACGGGGCCAACGTCCTGACTTTC. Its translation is CASSFQGYGANVLTF.

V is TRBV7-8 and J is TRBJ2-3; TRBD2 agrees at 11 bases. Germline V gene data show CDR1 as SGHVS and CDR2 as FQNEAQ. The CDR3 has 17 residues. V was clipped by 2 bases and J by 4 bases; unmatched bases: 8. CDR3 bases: TGTGCCAGCAGCTTACCCCGGCTAGCGGGGGGTGCAGATACGCAGTATTTT. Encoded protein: CASSLPRLAGGADTQYF. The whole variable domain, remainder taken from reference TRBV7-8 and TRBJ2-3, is GAGVSQSPRYKVAKRGQDVALRCDPISGHVSLFWYQQALGQGPEFLTYFQNEAQLDKSGLPSDRFFAERPEGSVSTLKIQRTQQEDSAVYLCASSLPRLAGGADTQYFGPGTRLTVL.

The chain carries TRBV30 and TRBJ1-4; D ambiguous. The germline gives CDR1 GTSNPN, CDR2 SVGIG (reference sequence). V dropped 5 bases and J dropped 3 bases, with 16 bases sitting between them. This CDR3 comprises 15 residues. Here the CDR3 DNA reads TGTGCCTGGTCTCGCCCGGGCGGATCTAATGAAAAACTGTTTTTT. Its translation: CAWSRPGGSNEKLFF. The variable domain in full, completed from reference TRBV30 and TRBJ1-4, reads SQTIHQWPATLVQPVGSPLSLECTVEGTSNPNLYWYRQAAGRGLQLLFYSVGIGQISSEVPQNLSASRPQDRQFILSSKKLLLSDSGFYLCAWSRPGGSNEKLFFGSGTQLSVL.

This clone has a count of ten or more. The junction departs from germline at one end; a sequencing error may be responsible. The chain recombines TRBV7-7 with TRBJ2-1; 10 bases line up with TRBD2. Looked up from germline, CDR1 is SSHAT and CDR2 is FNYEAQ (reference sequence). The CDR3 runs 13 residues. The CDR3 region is CASSFNSGGQQFF. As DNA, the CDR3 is TGTGCTAGCAGCTTTAATAGCGGGGGGCAGCAGTTCTTC. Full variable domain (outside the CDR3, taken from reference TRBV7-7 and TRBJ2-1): GAGVSQSPRYKVTKRGQDVTLRCDPISSHATLYWYQQALGQGPEFLTYFNYEAQPDKSGLPSDRFSAERPEGSISTLTIQRTEQRDSAMYRCASSFNSGGQQFFGPGTRLTVL.

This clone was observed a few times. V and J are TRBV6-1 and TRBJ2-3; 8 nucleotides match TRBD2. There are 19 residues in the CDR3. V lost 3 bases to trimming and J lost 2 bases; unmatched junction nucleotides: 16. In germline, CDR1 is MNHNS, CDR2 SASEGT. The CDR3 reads CASSEGWSGSASYTDTQYF. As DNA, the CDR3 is TGTGCCAGCAGTGAGGGGTGGAGCGGGAGCGCTTCCTACACAGATACGCAGTATTTT.

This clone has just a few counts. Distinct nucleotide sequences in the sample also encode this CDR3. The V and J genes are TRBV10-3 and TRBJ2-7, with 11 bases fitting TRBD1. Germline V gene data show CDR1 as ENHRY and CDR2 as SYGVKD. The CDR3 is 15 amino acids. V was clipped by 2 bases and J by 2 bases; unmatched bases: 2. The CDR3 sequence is CAISEGGQGAYEQYF. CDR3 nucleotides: TGTGCCATCAGTGAGGGGGGACAGGGGGCCTACGAGCAGTACTTC.

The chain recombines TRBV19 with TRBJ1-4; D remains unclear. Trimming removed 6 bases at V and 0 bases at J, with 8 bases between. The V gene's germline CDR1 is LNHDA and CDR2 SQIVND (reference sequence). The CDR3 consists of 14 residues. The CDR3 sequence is CASRRNPTNEKLFF. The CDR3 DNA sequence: TGTGCCAGTAGGAGGAATCCAACTAATGAAAAACTGTTTTTT.

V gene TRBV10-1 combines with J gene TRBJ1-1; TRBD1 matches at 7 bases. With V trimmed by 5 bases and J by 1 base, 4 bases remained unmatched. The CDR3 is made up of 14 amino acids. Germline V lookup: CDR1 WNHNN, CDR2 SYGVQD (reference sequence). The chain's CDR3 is CASSNDRANTEAFF. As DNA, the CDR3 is TGCGCCAGCAGTAACGACAGGGCGAACACTGAAGCTTTCTTT.

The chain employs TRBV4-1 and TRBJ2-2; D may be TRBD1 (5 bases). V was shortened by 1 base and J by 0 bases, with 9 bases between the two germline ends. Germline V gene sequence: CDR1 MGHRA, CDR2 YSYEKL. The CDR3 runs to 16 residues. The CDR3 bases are TGCGCCAGCAGCCAAGTAGCAGGGACGAACACCGGGGAGCTGTTTTTT. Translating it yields CASSQVAGTNTGELFF.

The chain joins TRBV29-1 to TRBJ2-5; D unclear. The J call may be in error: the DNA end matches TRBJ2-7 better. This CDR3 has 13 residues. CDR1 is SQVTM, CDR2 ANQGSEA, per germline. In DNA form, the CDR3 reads TGCAGCGTTGCAGGCAGGTTGTCCTACGAGCAGTACTTC. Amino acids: CSVAGRLSYEQYF.